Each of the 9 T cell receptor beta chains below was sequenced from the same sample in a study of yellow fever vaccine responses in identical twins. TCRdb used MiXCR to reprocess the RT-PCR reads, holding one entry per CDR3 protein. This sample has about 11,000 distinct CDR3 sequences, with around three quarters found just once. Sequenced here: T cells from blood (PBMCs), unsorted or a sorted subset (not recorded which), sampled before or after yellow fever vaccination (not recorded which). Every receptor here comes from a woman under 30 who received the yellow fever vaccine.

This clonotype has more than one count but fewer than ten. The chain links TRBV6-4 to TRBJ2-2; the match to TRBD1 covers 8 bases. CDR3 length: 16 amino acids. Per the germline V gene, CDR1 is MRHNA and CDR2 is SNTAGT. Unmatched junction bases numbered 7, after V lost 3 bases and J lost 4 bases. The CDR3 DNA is TGTGCCAGCAGTGAGCCCGGCAGGGGGCTCACCGGGGAGCTGTTTTTT. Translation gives CASSEPGRGLTGELFF.

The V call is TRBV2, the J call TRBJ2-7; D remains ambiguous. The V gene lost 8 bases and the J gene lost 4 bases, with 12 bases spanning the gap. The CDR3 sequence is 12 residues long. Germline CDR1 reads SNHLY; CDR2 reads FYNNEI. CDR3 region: CASSPTPYEQYF. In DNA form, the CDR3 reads TGTGCCAGCTCACCAACACCTTACGAGCAGTACTTC.

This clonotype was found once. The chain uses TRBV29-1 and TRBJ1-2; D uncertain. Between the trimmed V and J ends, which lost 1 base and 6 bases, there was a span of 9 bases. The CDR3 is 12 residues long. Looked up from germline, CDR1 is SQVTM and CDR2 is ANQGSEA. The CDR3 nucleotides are TGCAGCGTTGAAGGAGCCGAGGATGGCTACACCTTC. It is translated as CSVEGAEDGYTF.

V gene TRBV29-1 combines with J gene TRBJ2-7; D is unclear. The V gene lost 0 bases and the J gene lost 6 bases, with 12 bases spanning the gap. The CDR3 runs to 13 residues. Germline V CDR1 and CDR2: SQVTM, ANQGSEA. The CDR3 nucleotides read TGCAGCGTTGAAGAGGAGACCAGCGTCGAGCAGTACTTC. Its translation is CSVEEETSVEQYF.

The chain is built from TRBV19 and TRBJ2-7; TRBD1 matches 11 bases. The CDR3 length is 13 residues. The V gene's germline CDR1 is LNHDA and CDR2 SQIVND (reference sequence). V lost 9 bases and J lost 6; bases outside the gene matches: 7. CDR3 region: CASGQGAYSEQYF. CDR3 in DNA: TGTGCCAGCGGACAGGGGGCGTATAGCGAGCAGTACTTC.

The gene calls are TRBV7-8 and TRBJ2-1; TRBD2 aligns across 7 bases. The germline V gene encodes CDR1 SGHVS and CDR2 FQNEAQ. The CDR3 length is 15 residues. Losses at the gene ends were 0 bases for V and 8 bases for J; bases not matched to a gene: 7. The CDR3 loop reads CASSLAAGPDDEQFF. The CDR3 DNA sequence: TGTGCCAGCAGCTTAGCAGCGGGACCCGACGATGAGCAGTTCTTC.

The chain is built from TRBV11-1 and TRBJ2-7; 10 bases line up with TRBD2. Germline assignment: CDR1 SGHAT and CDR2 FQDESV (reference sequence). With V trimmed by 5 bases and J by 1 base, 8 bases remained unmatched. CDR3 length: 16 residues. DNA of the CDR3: TGTGCCAGCAGCCCAGCAGGGACTAGCGTTTCCTACGAGCAGTACTTC. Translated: CASSPAGTSVSYEQYF.

The CDR3 sequence: CASTPGTSGGNEQFF. In DNA form, the CDR3 reads TGTGCCAGCACCCCTGGGACTAGCGGAGGGAATGAGCAGTTCTTC. This chain uses TRBV11-1 with TRBJ2-1; 11 bases match TRBD2. The length of the CDR3 is 15 residues. Germline V gives CDR1 SGHAT, CDR2 FQDESV (reference sequence). After removal of 7 bases from V and 7 bases from J, the junction contained 9 bases not matched to a gene.

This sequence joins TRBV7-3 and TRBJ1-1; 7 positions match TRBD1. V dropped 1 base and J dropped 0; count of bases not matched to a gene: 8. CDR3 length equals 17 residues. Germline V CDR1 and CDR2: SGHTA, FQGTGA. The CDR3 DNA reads TGTGCCAGCAGCTTAAGGGGGGGACAGCTCATGAACACTGAAGCTTTCTTT. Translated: CASSLRGGQLMNTEAFF. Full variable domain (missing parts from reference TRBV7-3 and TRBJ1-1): GAGVSQTPSNKVTEKGKYVELRCDPISGHTALYWYRQSLGQGPEFLIYFQGTGAADDSGLPNDRFFAVRPEGSVSTLKIQRTERGDSAVYLCASSLRGGQLMNTEAFFGQGTRLTVV.